These 28 T cell receptor beta chains share one sample of origin, sequenced in a study of blood T cell repertoires in COVID-19. Generated by immunoSEQ multiplex PCR, the TCRdb table keeps only in-frame clones and is missing some. The sample yields over 55,000 clones, about nine tenths seen once. Material: peripheral blood. Every receptor here comes from a man aged 55 to 70 with acute or convalescent COVID-19.

J is TRBJ1-2 and V is TRBV30; 9 bases are a match to TRBD1. Germline loops: CDR1 GTSNPN, CDR2 SVGIG (reference sequence). With V trimmed by 7 bases and J by 7 bases, 4 bases remained unmatched. The CDR3 loop spans 11 amino acids. The CDR3 DNA is TGTGCCTTAAGGACAGGGGTTGGCTACACCTTC. Translation gives CALRTGVGYTF.

This clone was detected only once. The V and J genes are TRBV19 and TRBJ1-5; no definite D call. The CDR3 extends over 16 amino acids. Trimming removed 3 bases at V and 0 bases at J, with 12 bases between. CDR1 is LNHDA and CDR2 is SQIVND in the germline V gene (reference sequence). In DNA form, the CDR3 reads TGTGCCAGTAGTATGTCCGGGGATTATAGCAATCAGCCCCAGCATTTT. It translates to CASSMSGDYSNQPQHF. The full variable domain, with the rest looked up from reference TRBV19 and TRBJ1-5, is DGGITQSPKYLFRKEGQNVTLSCEQNLNHDAMYWYRQDPGQGLRLIYYSQIVNDFQKGDIAEGYSVSREKKESFPLTVTSAQKNPTAFYLCASSMSGDYSNQPQHFGDGTRLSIL.

The count of this clone is one. V usage is TRBV7-9 and J usage is TRBJ1-2; D ambiguous. The CDR3 extends over 12 amino acids. Trimming left V 0 bases short and J 8 bases short, with 7 bases between. Germline values: CDR1 SEHNR, CDR2 FQNEAQ (reference sequence). CDR3 amino acids: CASSLAGSGYTF. The CDR3 DNA is TGTGCCAGCAGCTTAGCTGGCTCGGGCTACACCTTC.

The V gene is TRBV19, the J gene TRBJ2-3; D is undetermined. The CDR3 contains 13 residues. V dropped 2 bases and J dropped 6 bases, with 9 bases sitting between them. Per germline, CDR1 LNHDA and CDR2 SQIVND (reference sequence). The DNA for the CDR3 is TGTGCCAGTAGTATACCCCCTTCGGATACGCAGTATTTT. Residues: CASSIPPSDTQYF.

This clone was found once. The chain combines TRBV3-1 (or the pseudogene TRBV3-2) with TRBJ2-5; D call uncertain. The CDR3 is 15 residues long. V was pared by 1 base and J by 1 base, with 10 bases between. Germline CDR1 and CDR2: LGHDT and YNNKEL (reference sequence). The CDR3 loop reads CASSQVSVLQETQYF. In DNA, the CDR3 is TGTGCCAGCAGCCAAGTATCCGTACTCCAAGAGACCCAGTACTTC.

This sequence joins TRBV11-3 and TRBJ2-5, with TRBD1 matching over 7 bases. CDR1 SGHNT and CDR2 YENEEA come from the germline V gene. The V and J ends lost 4 bases and 5 bases, in that order; junction bases with no gene match: 10. This CDR3 has 15 amino acids. This CDR3 reads CASSSGQPVGETQYF. In DNA form, the CDR3 reads TGTGCCAGCAGCTCGGGACAGCCGGTCGGGGAGACCCAGTACTTC.

This chain uses TRBV6-2 or TRBV6-3 with TRBJ2-1; 14 bases align to TRBD2. Germline V gene data show CDR1 as MNHEY and CDR2 as SVGEGT. The CDR3 is 15 residues long. Trimming took 2 bases from V and 6 from J; bases not matched to a gene: 0. The CDR3 is CASSYGLAGGNEQFF. As DNA, the CDR3 is TGTGCCAGCAGTTACGGACTAGCGGGAGGCAATGAGCAGTTCTTC.

The J gene is TRBJ1-1, the V gene TRBV6-5, with 7 bases lining up with TRBD1. CDR3 size: 15 residues. The germline CDR1 and CDR2 sequences are MNHEY and SVGAGI. V lost 5 bases to trimming and J lost 2 bases; unmatched junction nucleotides: 8. The CDR3 sequence: CASSISGQANTEAFF. Written as DNA, the CDR3 is TGTGCCAGCAGTATAAGCGGACAGGCTAACACTGAAGCTTTCTTT.

The chain couples TRBV5-6 to TRBJ1-5; 8 positions agree with TRBD1. There are 18 residues in the CDR3. Germline V gene data show CDR1 as SGHDT and CDR2 as YYEEEE. J gave up 4 bases and V 1 base, and 13 bases lay outside the gene matches. CDR3 amino acids: CASSLIGRGRFGNQPQHF. In DNA, the CDR3 is TGTGCCAGCAGCTTGATCGGCAGGGGGCGTTTTGGAAATCAGCCCCAGCATTTT. Using reference TRBV5-6 and TRBJ1-5 for the parts outside the CDR3, the full variable domain is DAGVTQSPTHLIKTRGQQVTLRCSPKSGHDTVSWYQQALGQGPQFIFQYYEEEERQRGNFPDRFSGHQFPNYSSELNVNALLLGDSALYLCASSLIGRGRFGNQPQHFGDGTRLSIL.

V is TRBV7-3 and J is TRBJ2-2; 12 bases are a match to TRBD2. This CDR3 contains 16 residues. V gave up 4 bases and J gave up 5 bases; unmatched junction bases: 5. Per germline, CDR1 SGHTA and CDR2 FQGTGA. The CDR3 here is CASSSLTSGRTGELFF. CDR3 nucleotide sequence: TGTGCCAGCAGCTCATTGACTAGCGGGAGAACCGGGGAGCTGTTTTTT.

V usage is TRBV19 and J usage is TRBJ2-2, with D tentatively TRBD2 (5 bases). From germline, CDR1 is LNHDA and CDR2 SQIVND (reference sequence). The V end was cut by 8 bases, the J end by 2 bases, with 18 bases between. The CDR3 is 16 amino acids. The CDR3 DNA is TGTGCCAGTGGATACAAAGGAGGACGTAACACCGGGGAGCTGTTTTTT. Protein product: CASGYKGGRNTGELFF.

The rearrangement joins TRBV7-9 to TRBJ1-5, with 8 bases fitting TRBD1. V shed 0 bases, J shed 4 bases, and the junction held 2 bases outside the gene matches. Germline V gene lookup returns CDR1 SEHNR and CDR2 FQNEAQ (reference sequence). The CDR3 consists of 15 residues. As DNA, the CDR3 is TGTGCCAGCAGCTTAGCCGGACAGGGTAATCAGCCCCAGCATTTT. Protein sequence: CASSLAGQGNQPQHF.

V gene TRBV18 combines with J gene TRBJ1-5; D is unresolved. Between the trimmed V and J ends, which lost 4 bases and 4 bases, there was a span of 8 bases. The CDR3 spans 13 residues. Looked up from germline, CDR1 is KGHSH and CDR2 is LQKENI. The CDR3 loop reads CASSREPNQPQHF. The CDR3 nucleotides read TGTGCCAGCTCACGGGAGCCAAATCAGCCCCAGCATTTT.

The V and J genes are TRBV6-5 and TRBJ2-7, with TRBD2 identical over 10 bases. The germline V gene has CDR1 MNHEY and CDR2 SVGAGI. There are 16 residues in the CDR3. J was trimmed by 2 bases and V by 4 bases; bases with no gene match: 8. The CDR3 is CASSLPLAGAPYEQYF. CDR3 DNA sequence: TGTGCCAGCAGTTTGCCTCTAGCGGGAGCCCCCTACGAGCAGTACTTC.

This clone was seen once. The chain joins TRBV11-3 to TRBJ2-1, with unresolved D. Germline loops: CDR1 SGHNT, CDR2 YENEEA. V was shortened by 4 bases and J by 7 bases, with 11 bases between the two germline ends. The CDR3 length is 13 residues. CDR3 region: CASSSTSNNEQFF. The CDR3 DNA sequence: TGTGCCAGCAGCTCTACCTCCAATAATGAGCAGTTCTTC.

The genes are TRBV9 and TRBJ2-3; TRBD1 might be the D (5 bases). There are 15 residues in the CDR3. Trimming removed 2 bases from V and 6 bases from J, with 16 bases in between. The V gene's germline CDR1 is SGDLS and CDR2 YYNGEE. CDR3: CASSVDSRKGDTQYF. The CDR3 nucleotides are TGTGCCAGCAGCGTCGACTCTCGTAAGGGGGATACGCAGTATTTT.

Here the CDR3 reads CASSLDLGNTIYF. The CDR3 DNA follows: TGCGCCAGCAGCTTGGACTTGGGAAACACCATATATTTT. J is TRBJ1-3 and V is TRBV5-1, with unresolved D. CDR1 and CDR2 from the germline V gene are SGHRS and YFSETQ. CDR3 length: 13 residues. Deletions cut 0 bases from V and 4 bases from J, with 5 bases between.

The rearrangement joins TRBV6-4 to TRBJ1-1; D gene ambiguous. The germline CDR1 and CDR2 sequences are MRHNA and SNTAGT. Trimming took 8 bases from V and 0 from J, leaving 10 bases between them. The CDR3 totals 13 residues. CDR3 protein: CASSRGLNTEAFF. The CDR3 DNA reads TGTGCCAGCTCCCGGGGTTTGAACACTGAAGCTTTCTTT.

The V gene is TRBV28, the J gene TRBJ1-4; 8 positions match TRBD1. Losses at the gene ends were 6 bases for V and 6 bases for J; bases not matched to a gene: 9. CDR3 length: 15 residues. The germline V gene encodes CDR1 MDHEN and CDR2 SYDVKM. CDR3 loop: CASSLAQGAYEKLFF. As DNA, the CDR3 is TGTGCCAGCAGCCTAGCCCAGGGGGCGTATGAAAAACTGTTTTTT.

The CDR3 DNA reads as TGTGCCAGCAGCCTCGGCGGACAGGGGGCAGGTTCACCCCTCCACTTT. Protein product: CASSLGGQGAGSPLHF. The chain joins TRBV7-3 to TRBJ1-6; TRBD1 aligns across 11 bases. The germline V gene has CDR1 SGHTA and CDR2 FQGTGA. The CDR3 contains 16 residues. V shed 5 bases and J 9 bases; nucleotides not matched to a gene: 9.

V gene TRBV27 combines with J gene TRBJ2-5; D possibly corresponds to TRBD1 (5 bases). CDR3 length: 12 residues. V was clipped by 6 bases and J by 2 bases, with 7 bases between them. Germline V gene lookup returns CDR1 MNHEY and CDR2 SMNVEV (reference sequence). This CDR3 is CASRSGQETQYF. The CDR3 nucleotides read TGTGCCAGCAGGTCAGGGCAAGAGACCCAGTACTTC.

The rearrangement uses TRBV2 and TRBJ2-3; 7 nucleotides match TRBD2. CDR3 size: 19 residues. Germline values: CDR1 SNHLY, CDR2 FYNNEI. After removal of 6 bases from V and 5 bases from J, the junction contained 23 bases not matched to a gene. This CDR3 is CASRGLMREGSLRGDTQYF. In DNA form, the CDR3 reads TGTGCCAGCAGGGGCCTGATGAGGGAGGGTAGTCTCAGAGGAGATACGCAGTATTTT.

The chain is built from TRBV7-3 and TRBJ1-1; TRBD1 agrees at 7 bases. The CDR3 has 15 residues. CDR1 SGHTA and CDR2 FQGTGA come from the germline V gene. V lost 5 bases to trimming and J lost 2 bases; unmatched junction nucleotides: 8. The CDR3 protein is CASSPGTAPNTEAFF. The CDR3 DNA reads TGTGCCAGCAGCCCTGGGACAGCCCCAAACACTGAAGCTTTCTTT.

V gene TRBV28 combines with J gene TRBJ1-5, with D maybe TRBD1 (6 bases). There are 16 residues in the CDR3. Germline CDR1 MDHEN, CDR2 SYDVKM. V dropped 6 bases and J dropped 2 bases, with 17 bases sitting between them. CDR3 sequence reads: CASSKALGAGNQPQHF. CDR3 bases: TGTGCCAGCAGCAAGGCTCTGGGGGCGGGCAATCAGCCCCAGCATTTT.

This sequence joins TRBV30 and TRBJ1-3, with 7 nucleotides matching TRBD1. CDR1 is GTSNPN and CDR2 is SVGIG in the germline V gene (reference sequence). The CDR3 has 14 amino acids. Trimming cost V 3 bases and J 3 bases; bases outside gene matches: 5. The DNA for the CDR3 is TGTGCCTGGAGCCAGACAGGGAGTGGAAACACCATATATTTT. Amino acids: CAWSQTGSGNTIYF.

The gene calls are TRBV30 and TRBJ2-7; a weak D match, TRBD1 (6 bases). CDR1 and CDR2 from the germline V gene are GTSNPN and SVGIG (reference sequence). The V end was cut by 0 bases, the J end by 5 bases, with 14 bases between. The CDR3 sequence is 14 residues long. As DNA, the CDR3 is TGTGCCTGGAGTGTTTCATCAGGGGCCCACGAGCAGTACTTC. Its translation is CAWSVSSGAHEQYF.

Only a few counts were recorded for this clone. This rearrangement joins TRBV15 to TRBJ1-1; TRBD1 agrees at 7 bases. The length of the CDR3 is 14 residues. Trimming removed 3 bases from V and 2 bases from J; junction bases left unmatched: 3. The V gene's germline CDR1 is LNHNV and CDR2 YYDKDF (reference sequence). As DNA, the CDR3 is TGTGCCACCAGCAGCGACAGGGTAAACACTGAAGCTTTCTTT. Translation gives CATSSDRVNTEAFF.

The chain recombines TRBV9 with TRBJ1-4; maybe TRBD1 (6 bases). The CDR3 loop spans 15 amino acids. In germline, CDR1 is SGDLS, CDR2 YYNGEE. V lost 4 bases and J 4 bases, leaving 14 bases between the germline ends. CDR3 bases: TGTGCCAGCAGCCCCTCGACAGGACTTAATGAAAAACTGTTTTTT. Translating it yields CASSPSTGLNEKLFF.